Below are 15 T cell receptor beta chains sequenced from a single sample in a study of T cell changes during pregnancy in multiple sclerosis. The table came from immunoSEQ multiplex PCR; TCRdb's copy has only in-frame clones and leaves some out. Among about 20,000 clones, 70% to 90% were seen once, and the ten largest hold approximately 5%. The specimen comprised CD8+ T cells from peripheral blood mononuclear cells, sampled in the second trimester of pregnancy. The receptors were gathered from a female donor in good health, enrolled as a control in a pregnancy study.

The V and J genes are TRBV11-2 and TRBJ2-1; 10 bases agree with TRBD1. This CDR3 is built from 11 residues. Trimming cost V 5 bases and J 16 bases; bases outside gene matches: 5. Germline-derived CDR1 and CDR2 are SGHAT and FQNNGV. The CDR3 DNA reads as TGTGCCAGCAGCGGCGGGACAGGGGATTTCTTC. Its protein is CASSGGTGDFF. Looking up the rest from reference TRBV11-2 and TRBJ2-1 gives the full variable domain: EAGVAQSPRYKIIEKRQSVAFWCNPISGHATLYWYQQILGQGPKLLIQFQNNGVVDDSQLPKDRFSAERLKGVDSTLKIQPAKLEDSAVYLCASSGGTGDFFGPGTRLTVL.

This rearrangement joins TRBV2 to TRBJ2-7, with 7 bases identical to TRBD1. Germline trimming cut 7 bases from V and 5 bases from J; bases unmatched to any gene: 11. Per germline, CDR1 SNHLY and CDR2 FYNNEI. The CDR3 sequence is 14 residues long. CDR3 amino acids: CASMRTGPYDEQYF. CDR3 DNA sequence: TGTGCCAGCATGCGGACAGGACCTTACGACGAGCAGTACTTC.

The chain carries TRBV2 and TRBJ2-7; 8 nucleotides align to TRBD2. Germline loops: CDR1 SNHLY, CDR2 FYNNEI. CDR3 length equals 13 residues. V was pared by 9 bases and J by 7 bases, with 11 bases of the junction left unmatched. The CDR3 nucleotides are TGTGCCAGTACCGGGGGGGCGTTGGTAGAGCAGTACTTC. Protein sequence: CASTGGALVEQYF.

The chain carries TRBV14 and TRBJ2-7; perhaps TRBD1 as D (5 bases). Trimming took off 6 bases at V and 1 base at J, with 10 bases between the two ends. Germline V lookup: CDR1 SGHDN, CDR2 FVKESK. CDR3 length: 13 residues. The CDR3 here is CASRPSGSYEQYF. The CDR3 DNA sequence: TGTGCCAGCAGACCCTCAGGGTCCTACGAGCAGTACTTC.

V is TRBV6-1 and J is TRBJ2-7, with D possibly TRBD2 on 5 matching bases. The V gene lost 6 bases and the J gene lost 2 bases, with 8 bases spanning the gap. The germline CDR1 and CDR2 sequences are MNHNS and SASEGT. This CDR3 spans 12 amino acids. The CDR3 DNA follows: TGTGCCAGCAGGGAGGCGCCCTACGAGCAGTACTTC. It yields the protein CASREAPYEQYF.

V is TRBV5-1 and J is TRBJ2-1, with 9 bases fitting TRBD2. The CDR3 is 19 residues long. The germline V gene encodes CDR1 SGHRS and CDR2 YFSETQ. The trim removed 1 base at V and 0 bases at J, leaving 11 bases unmatched. As DNA, the CDR3 is TGCGCCAGCAGCTTGTTGTCTAGCGGGGACATAAGCTCCTACAATGAGCAGTTCTTC. It encodes CASSLLSSGDISSYNEQFF.

This chain links TRBV18 with TRBJ1-2, with no clear D. In germline, CDR1 is KGHSH, CDR2 LQKENI. This CDR3 is built from 13 residues. Trimming removed 3 bases from V and 2 bases from J, with 7 bases in between. The CDR3 DNA sequence: TGTGCCAGCTCACCTGTGCGGAACTATGGCTACACCTTC. This translates into CASSPVRNYGYTF.

The J gene is TRBJ1-4, the V gene TRBV15; 10 nucleotides align to TRBD1. The CDR3 is made up of 16 amino acids. Germline trimming cut 0 bases from V and 10 bases from J; bases unmatched to any gene: 8. The germline V gene encodes CDR1 LNHNV and CDR2 YYDKDF (reference sequence). In DNA, the CDR3 is TGTGCCACCAGCAGAGAGGTGGGGACAGGGGATGGAAAACTGTTTTTT. It specifies CATSREVGTGDGKLFF.

V is TRBV2 and J is TRBJ2-1, with TRBD2 matching over 9 bases. This CDR3 region has 15 residues. Germline V gene sequence: CDR1 SNHLY, CDR2 FYNNEI. V shed 0 bases, J shed 8 bases, and the junction held 5 bases outside the gene matches. CDR3 DNA: TGTGCCAGCAGTGAAGCGCGGGAGGGTATGGATGAGCAGTTCTTC. It yields the protein CASSEAREGMDEQFF.

The chain uses TRBV5-1 and TRBJ2-7; 8 bases are shared with TRBD1. Trimming took 3 bases from V and 4 from J; bases not matched to a gene: 6. The CDR3 has 14 amino acids. Germline CDR1 is SGHRS and CDR2 is YFSETQ. The CDR3, as DNA: TGCGCCAGCAGCTCTGCGACAGGGGAATACGAGCAGTACTTC. This codes for CASSSATGEYEQYF.

This chain joins TRBV6-5 and TRBJ1-4, with a weak D call TRBD1 (5 bases). CDR3 length equals 13 residues. CDR1 and CDR2 (germline): MNHEY, SVGAGI. Trimming took off 5 bases at V and 8 bases at J, with 12 bases between the two ends. CDR3 amino acids: CASSKVAGEKLFF. The CDR3 DNA reads as TGTGCCAGCAGTAAAGTCGCAGGGGAAAAACTGTTTTTT.

The V and J genes are TRBV5-6 and TRBJ2-7; D may be TRBD2 (7 bases). V gave up 3 bases and J gave up 2 bases, with 24 bases separating them. The CDR3 totals 18 residues. Germline-derived CDR1 and CDR2 are SGHDT and YYEEEE. CDR3 sequence reads: CASSWEGGHREVAYEQYF. CDR3 DNA: TGTGCCAGCAGCTGGGAGGGGGGGCACAGGGAGGTGGCCTACGAGCAGTACTTC.

The chain employs TRBV9 and TRBJ2-1, with a weak D call TRBD2 (6 bases). V lost 4 bases and J lost 10, with 21 bases in between. The CDR3 length is 15 residues. CDR1 is SGDLS and CDR2 is YYNGEE in the germline V gene. The CDR3 loop reads CASSPGGALVEEQFF. The CDR3 bases are TGTGCCAGCAGCCCCGGCGGGGCCCTGGTCGAAGAGCAGTTCTTC.

The chain employs TRBV7-6 and TRBJ1-2; tentative D call: TRBD1 (5 bases). CDR1 is SGHVS, CDR2 FNYEAQ, per germline. The V gene lost 5 bases and the J gene lost 4 bases, with 17 bases spanning the gap. The CDR3 is made up of 15 amino acids. The CDR3 here is CASSPSGLSAYGYTF. The CDR3 DNA reads TGTGCCAGCAGCCCTTCGGGACTGAGCGCCTATGGCTACACCTTC.

Only one count was recorded for this clone. The chain uses TRBV6-6 and TRBJ2-3, with TRBD2 matching 9 bases. The ends lost 9 bases at V and 5 bases at J; junction bases unmatched: 9. The CDR3 extends over 14 amino acids. Germline assignment: CDR1 MNHNY and CDR2 SVGAGI (reference sequence). CDR3 bases: TGTGCCAGTGCCATAGCGGGGGAAAAAGATACGCAGTATTTT. This translates into CASAIAGEKDTQYF.